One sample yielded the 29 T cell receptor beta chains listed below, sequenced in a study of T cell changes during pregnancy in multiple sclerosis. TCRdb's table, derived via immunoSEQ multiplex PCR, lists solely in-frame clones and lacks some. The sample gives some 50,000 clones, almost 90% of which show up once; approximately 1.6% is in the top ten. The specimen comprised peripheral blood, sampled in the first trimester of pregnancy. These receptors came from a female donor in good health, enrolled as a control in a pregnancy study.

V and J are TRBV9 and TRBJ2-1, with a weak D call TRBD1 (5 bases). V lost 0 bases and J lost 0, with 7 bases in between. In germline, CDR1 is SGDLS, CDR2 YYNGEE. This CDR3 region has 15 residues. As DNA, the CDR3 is TGTGCCAGCAGCGTAGAAAGGGGCTCCTACAATGAGCAGTTCTTC. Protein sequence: CASSVERGSYNEQFF.

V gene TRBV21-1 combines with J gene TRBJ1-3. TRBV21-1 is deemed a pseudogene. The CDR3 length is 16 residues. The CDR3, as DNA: TGTGCCAGCAGCAAAATGGTTCCGGGATTTGGAAACACCATATATTTT. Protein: CASSKMVPGFGNTIYF.

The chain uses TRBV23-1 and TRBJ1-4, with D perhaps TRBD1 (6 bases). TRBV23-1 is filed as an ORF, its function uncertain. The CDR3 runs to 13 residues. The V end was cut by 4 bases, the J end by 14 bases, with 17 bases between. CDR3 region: CASSPHYRAGLFF. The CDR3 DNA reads TGCGCCAGCAGTCCCCACTACAGGGCCGGCCTGTTTTTT.

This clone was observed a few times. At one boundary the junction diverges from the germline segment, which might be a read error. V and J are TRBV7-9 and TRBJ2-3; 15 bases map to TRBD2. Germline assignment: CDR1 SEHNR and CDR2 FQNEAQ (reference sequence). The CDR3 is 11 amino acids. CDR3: CASSWTSGRVF. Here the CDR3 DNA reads TGTGCCAGCAGCTGGACTAGCGGGAGGGTGTTT.

The CDR3 coding sequence is TGTGCCAGCAGCTCCCCCCCAAGCGGGGACCAAGAGACCCAGTACTTC. Its protein product is CASSSPPSGDQETQYF. The chain joins TRBV7-9 to TRBJ2-5, with TRBD2 identical over 7 bases. V lost 4 bases to trimming and J lost 0 bases; unmatched junction nucleotides: 8. The CDR3 runs 16 residues. The germline gives CDR1 SEHNR, CDR2 FQNEAQ (reference sequence).

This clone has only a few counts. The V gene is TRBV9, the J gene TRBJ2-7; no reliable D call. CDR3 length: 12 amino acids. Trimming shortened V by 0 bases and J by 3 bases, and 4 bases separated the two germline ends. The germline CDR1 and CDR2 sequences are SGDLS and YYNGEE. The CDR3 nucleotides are TGTGCCAGCAGCGTAGGACACTACGAGCAGTACTTC. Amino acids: CASSVGHYEQYF.

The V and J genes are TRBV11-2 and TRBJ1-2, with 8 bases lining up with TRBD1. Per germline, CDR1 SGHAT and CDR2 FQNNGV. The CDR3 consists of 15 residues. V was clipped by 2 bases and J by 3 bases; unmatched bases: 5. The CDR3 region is CASSLFRGRDYGYTF. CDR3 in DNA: TGTGCCAGCAGCTTATTCAGGGGGCGAGACTATGGCTACACCTTC.

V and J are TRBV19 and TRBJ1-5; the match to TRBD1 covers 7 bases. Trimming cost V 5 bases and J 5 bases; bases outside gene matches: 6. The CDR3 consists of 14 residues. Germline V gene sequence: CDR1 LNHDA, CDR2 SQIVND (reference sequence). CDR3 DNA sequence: TGTGCCAGTAGTCCAACAGGGGTTCATCAGCCCCAGCATTTT. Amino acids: CASSPTGVHQPQHF.

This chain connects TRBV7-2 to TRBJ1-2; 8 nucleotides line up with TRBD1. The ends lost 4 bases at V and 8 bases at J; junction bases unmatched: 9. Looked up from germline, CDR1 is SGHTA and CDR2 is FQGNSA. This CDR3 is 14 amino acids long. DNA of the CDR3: TGTGCCAGCAGCTCGGACAGGGATGGCAACGGCTACACCTTC. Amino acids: CASSSDRDGNGYTF. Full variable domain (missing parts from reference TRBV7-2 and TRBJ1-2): GAGVSQSPSNKVTEKGKDVELRCDPISGHTALYWYRQSLGQGLEFLIYFQGNSAPDKSGLPSDRFSAERTGGSVSTLTIQRTQQEDSAVYLCASSSDRDGNGYTFGSGTRLTVV.

The CDR3 region has the DNA TGTGCCAGCAGTTCAACCCCCGGGACAGGATCCTACGAGCAGTACTTC. Residues: CASSSTPGTGSYEQYF. The genes are TRBV6-5 and TRBJ2-7; 8 nucleotides match TRBD1. Trimming at V came to 4 bases and at J to 1 base, leaving 9 bases not matched to a gene. The CDR3 totals 16 residues. The germline gives CDR1 MNHEY, CDR2 SVGAGI.

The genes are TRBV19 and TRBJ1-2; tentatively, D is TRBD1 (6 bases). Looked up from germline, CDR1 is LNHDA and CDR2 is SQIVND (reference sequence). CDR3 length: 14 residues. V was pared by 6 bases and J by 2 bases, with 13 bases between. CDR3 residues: CASSSEGQNYGYTF. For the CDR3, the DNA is TGTGCCAGTAGCTCCGAAGGACAGAACTATGGCTACACCTTC.

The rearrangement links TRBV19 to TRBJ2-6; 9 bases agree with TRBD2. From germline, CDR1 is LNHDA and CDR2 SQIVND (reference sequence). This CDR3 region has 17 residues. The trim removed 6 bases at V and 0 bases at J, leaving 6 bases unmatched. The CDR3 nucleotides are TGTGCCAGTAGACGCGGGGGGGAGACCTCTGGGGCCAACGTCCTGACTTTC. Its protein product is CASRRGGETSGANVLTF.

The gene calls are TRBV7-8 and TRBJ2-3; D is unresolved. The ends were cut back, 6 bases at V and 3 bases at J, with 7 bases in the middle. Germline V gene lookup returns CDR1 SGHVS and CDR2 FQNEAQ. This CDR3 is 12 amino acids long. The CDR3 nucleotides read TGTGCCAGCAGTAGAGGTACAGATACGCAGTATTTT. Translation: CASSRGTDTQYF.

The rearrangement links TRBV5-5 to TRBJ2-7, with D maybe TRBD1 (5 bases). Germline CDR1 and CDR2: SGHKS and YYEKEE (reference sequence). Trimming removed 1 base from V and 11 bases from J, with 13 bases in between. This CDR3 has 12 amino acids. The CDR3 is CASSLLTAREYF. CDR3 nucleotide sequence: TGTGCCAGCAGCTTGCTGACAGCGAGAGAGTACTTC.

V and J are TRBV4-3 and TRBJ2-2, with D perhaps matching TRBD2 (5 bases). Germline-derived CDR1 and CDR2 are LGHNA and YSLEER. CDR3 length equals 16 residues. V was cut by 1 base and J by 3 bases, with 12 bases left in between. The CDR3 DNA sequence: TGCGCCAGCAGCCAAGGGGGAGACCTTCACACCGGGGAGCTGTTTTTT. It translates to CASSQGGDLHTGELFF.

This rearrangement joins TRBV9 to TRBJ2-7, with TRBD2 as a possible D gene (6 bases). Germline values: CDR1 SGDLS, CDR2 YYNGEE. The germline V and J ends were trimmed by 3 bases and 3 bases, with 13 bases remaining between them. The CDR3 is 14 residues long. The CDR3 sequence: CASSAGTWSYEQYF. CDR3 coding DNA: TGTGCCAGCAGCGCCGGGACTTGGAGCTACGAGCAGTACTTC.

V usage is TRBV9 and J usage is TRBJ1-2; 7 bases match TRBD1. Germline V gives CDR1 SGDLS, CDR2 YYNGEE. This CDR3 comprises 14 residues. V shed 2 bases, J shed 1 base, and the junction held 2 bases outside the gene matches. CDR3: CASSVDRDNYGYTF. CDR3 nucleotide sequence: TGTGCCAGCAGCGTCGACAGGGATAACTATGGCTACACCTTC.

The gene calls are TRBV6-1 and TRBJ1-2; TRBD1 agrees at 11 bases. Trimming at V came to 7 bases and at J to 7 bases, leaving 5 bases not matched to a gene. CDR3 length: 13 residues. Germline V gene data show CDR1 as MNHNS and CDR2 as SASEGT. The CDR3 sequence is CASTDRGRSGYTF. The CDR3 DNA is TGTGCCAGCACGGACAGGGGGCGGAGTGGCTACACCTTC.

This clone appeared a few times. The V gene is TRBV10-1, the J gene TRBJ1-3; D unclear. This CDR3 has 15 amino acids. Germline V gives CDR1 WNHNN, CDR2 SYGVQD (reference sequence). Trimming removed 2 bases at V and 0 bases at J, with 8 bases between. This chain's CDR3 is CASSEHGASGNTIYF. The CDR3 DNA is TGCGCCAGCAGTGAGCACGGAGCCTCTGGAAACACCATATATTTT.

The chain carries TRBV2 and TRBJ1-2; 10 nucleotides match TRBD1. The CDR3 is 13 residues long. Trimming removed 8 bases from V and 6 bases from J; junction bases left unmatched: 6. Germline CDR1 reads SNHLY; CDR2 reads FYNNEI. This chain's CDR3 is CASHSGTGDGYTF. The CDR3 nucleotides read TGTGCCAGCCATTCCGGGACAGGGGATGGCTACACCTTC.

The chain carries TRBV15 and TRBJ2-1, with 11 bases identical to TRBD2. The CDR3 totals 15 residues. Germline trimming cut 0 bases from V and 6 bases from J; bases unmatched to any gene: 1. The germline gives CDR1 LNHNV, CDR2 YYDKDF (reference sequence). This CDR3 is CATSRDSGGANEQFF. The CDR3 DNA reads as TGTGCCACCAGCAGAGATAGCGGGGGGGCCAATGAGCAGTTCTTC.

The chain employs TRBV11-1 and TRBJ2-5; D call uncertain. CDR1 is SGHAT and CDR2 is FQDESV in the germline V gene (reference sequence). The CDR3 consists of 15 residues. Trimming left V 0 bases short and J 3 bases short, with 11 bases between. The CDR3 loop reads CASSLAAQKKETQYF. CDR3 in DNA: TGTGCCAGCAGCTTAGCGGCACAGAAAAAAGAGACCCAGTACTTC.

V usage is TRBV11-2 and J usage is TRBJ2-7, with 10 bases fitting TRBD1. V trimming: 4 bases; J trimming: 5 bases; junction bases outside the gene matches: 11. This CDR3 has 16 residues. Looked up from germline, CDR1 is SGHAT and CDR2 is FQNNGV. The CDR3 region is CASSWTGTGVSHEQYF. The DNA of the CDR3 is TGTGCCAGCAGCTGGACCGGGACAGGGGTGTCCCACGAGCAGTACTTC.

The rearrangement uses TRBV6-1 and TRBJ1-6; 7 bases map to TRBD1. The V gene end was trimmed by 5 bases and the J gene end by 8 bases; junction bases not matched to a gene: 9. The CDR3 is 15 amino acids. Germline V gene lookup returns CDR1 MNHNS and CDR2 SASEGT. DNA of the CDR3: TGTGCCAGCAGTTGGACAGGCCTCGGGGATTCACCCCTCCACTTT. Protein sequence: CASSWTGLGDSPLHF.

The CDR3 DNA reads as TGTGCCAGCAGCTCCTATTACGAGCAGTACTTC. Protein: CASSSYYEQYF. The rearrangement links TRBV7-2 to TRBJ2-7; D remains ambiguous. V shed 4 bases and J shed 4 bases, with 5 bases lying between them. The CDR3 is made up of 11 amino acids. The V gene's germline CDR1 is SGHTA and CDR2 FQGNSA.

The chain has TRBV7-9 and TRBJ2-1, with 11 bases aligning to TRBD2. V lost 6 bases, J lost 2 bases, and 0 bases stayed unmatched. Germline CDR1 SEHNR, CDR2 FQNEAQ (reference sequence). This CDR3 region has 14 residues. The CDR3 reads CASRTSGTYNEQFF. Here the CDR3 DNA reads TGTGCCAGCAGGACTAGCGGGACCTACAATGAGCAGTTCTTC.

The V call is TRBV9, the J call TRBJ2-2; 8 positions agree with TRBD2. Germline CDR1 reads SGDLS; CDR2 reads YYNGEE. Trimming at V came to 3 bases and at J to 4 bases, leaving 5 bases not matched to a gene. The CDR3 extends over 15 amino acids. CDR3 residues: CASSGVGLATGELFF. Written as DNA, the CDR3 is TGTGCCAGCAGCGGGGTCGGACTAGCCACCGGGGAGCTGTTTTTT.

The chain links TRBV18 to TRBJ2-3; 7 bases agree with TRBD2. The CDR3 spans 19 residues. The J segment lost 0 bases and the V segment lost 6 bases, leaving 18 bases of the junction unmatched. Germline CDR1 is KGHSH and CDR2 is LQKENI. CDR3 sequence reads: CASSRRRERPSGSTDTQYF. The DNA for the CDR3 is TGTGCCAGCTCCCGCAGAAGAGAACGACCTAGCGGAAGCACAGATACGCAGTATTTT. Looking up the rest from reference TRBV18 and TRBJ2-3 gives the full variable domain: NAGVMQNPRHLVRRRGQEARLRCSPMKGHSHVYWYRQLPEEGLKFMVYLQKENIIDESGMPKERFSAEFPKEGPSILRIQQVVRGDSAAYFCASSRRRERPSGSTDTQYFGPGTRLTVL.

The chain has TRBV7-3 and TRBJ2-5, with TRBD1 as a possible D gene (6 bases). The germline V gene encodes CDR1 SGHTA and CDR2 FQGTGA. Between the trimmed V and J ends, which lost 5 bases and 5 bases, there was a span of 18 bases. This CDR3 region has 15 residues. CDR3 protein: CASSPSRGARETQYF. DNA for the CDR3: TGTGCCAGCAGCCCTAGCAGGGGAGCGCGGGAGACCCAGTACTTC.